One and the same sample provided the 23 T cell receptor beta chains below, sequenced in a study of T cell changes during pregnancy in multiple sclerosis (dated by TCRdb to 2018 to 2020). Library method: the immunoSEQ multiplex PCR assay. TCRdb obtained this table from immuneACCESS and retained in-frame rearrangements with V and J assigned. These tables miss some clones; where compared with another copy, unresolved V genes account for less than half of the shortfall, and the remainder is unexplained. This sample has just under 70,000 clones in its table, and roughly 89% of those were observed once. The ten largest clonotypes hold over 0.65% of the sample. Material: peripheral blood, obtained in the second trimester of pregnancy. These receptors originate from a female donor with multiple sclerosis, enrolled in a pregnancy study.

The rearrangement joins TRBV14 to TRBJ2-7; TRBD1 matches 8 bases. The V segment lost 4 bases and the J segment 4 bases; nucleotides outside the gene matches: 6. This CDR3 contains 14 residues. Germline CDR1 SGHDN, CDR2 FVKESK. CDR3 in DNA: TGTGCCAGCAGCCCGGACAGGGTTTGGTACGAGCAGTACTTC. Its translation is CASSPDRVWYEQYF.

The chain has TRBV11-2 and TRBJ2-7, with D possibly TRBD1 on 7 matching bases. In germline, CDR1 is SGHAT, CDR2 FQNNGV. The CDR3 loop spans 15 amino acids. V lost 6 bases and J lost 6, with 21 bases in between. Here the CDR3 reads CASRPRQGGFGEQYF. The CDR3 DNA is TGTGCCAGCAGGCCTAGACAGGGAGGCTTCGGCGAGCAGTACTTC.

A single count supports this clone. The V call is TRBV7-9, the J call TRBJ1-2, with a possible D match to TRBD1 (5 bases). Between the trimmed V and J ends, which lost 4 bases and 4 bases, there was a span of 7 bases. The germline V gene has CDR1 SEHNR and CDR2 FQNEAQ (reference sequence). The CDR3 has 12 amino acids. This chain's CDR3 is CASSSGLYGYTF. The DNA for the CDR3 is TGTGCCAGCAGCTCAGGGCTCTATGGCTACACCTTC.

This clone was observed a single time. The chain links TRBV19 to TRBJ2-3; 14 bases fit TRBD2. The junction had 10 bases not matched to a gene; V was cut back by 5 bases and J by 3 bases. Germline V gene data show CDR1 as LNHDA and CDR2 as SQIVND (reference sequence). The CDR3 contains 18 residues. CDR3 sequence: CASSSRTSGGPGTDTQYF. CDR3 coding DNA: TGTGCCAGTAGTTCGCGGACTAGCGGGGGGCCCGGGACAGATACGCAGTATTTT.

The rearrangement uses TRBV5-4 and TRBJ1-6, with 9 bases that match TRBD1. Trimming removed 3 bases from V and 9 bases from J; junction bases left unmatched: 7. Germline assignment: CDR1 SGHNT and CDR2 YYREEE (reference sequence). The CDR3 extends over 15 amino acids. Here the CDR3 DNA reads TGTGCCAGCAGCTGGAGGACAGGGGCCACTTCACCCCTCCACTTT. Residues: CASSWRTGATSPLHF. The whole variable domain, remainder taken from reference TRBV5-4 and TRBJ1-6, is ETGVTQSPTHLIKTRGQQVTLRCSSQSGHNTVSWYQQALGQGPQFIFQYYREEENGRGNFPPRFSGLQFPNYSSELNVNALELDDSALYLCASSWRTGATSPLHFGNGTRLTVT.

The chain recombines TRBV20-1 with TRBJ2-3, with D perhaps TRBD1 (6 bases). CDR3 length: 11 amino acids. CDR1 is DFQATT and CDR2 is SNEGSKA in the germline V gene (reference sequence). Trimming removed 7 bases at V and 3 bases at J, with 8 bases between. CDR3 sequence reads: CSGGRTDTQYF. DNA of the CDR3: TGCAGTGGGGGGCGTACAGATACGCAGTATTTT.

V gene TRBV7-2 combines with J gene TRBJ1-2, with 7 nucleotides matching TRBD1. Germline V lookup: CDR1 SGHTA, CDR2 FQGNSA. The CDR3 spans 15 residues. Trimming at V came to 5 bases and at J to 5 bases, leaving 11 bases not matched to a gene. This chain's CDR3 is CASSVDRTGPYGYTF. CDR3 nucleotide sequence: TGTGCCAGCAGCGTAGATCGGACAGGCCCTTATGGCTACACCTTC. The variable domain in full, with the rest retrieved from reference TRBV7-2 and TRBJ1-2, is GAGVSQSPSNKVTEKGKDVELRCDPISGHTALYWYRQSLGQGLEFLIYFQGNSAPDKSGLPSDRFSAERTGGSVSTLTIQRTQQEDSAVYLCASSVDRTGPYGYTFGSGTRLTVV.

This clone was observed a single time. The CDR3 protein is CASSQGLTGIDTF. The CDR3, as DNA: TGTGCCAGCAGCCAAGGACTCACAGGGATCGACACCTTC. V is TRBV14 and J is TRBJ1-2; D possibly corresponds to TRBD1 (6 bases). The length of the CDR3 is 13 residues. Deletions cut 1 base from V and 12 bases from J, with 15 bases between. Germline values: CDR1 SGHDN, CDR2 FVKESK.

The V call is TRBV19, the J call TRBJ2-2, with 7 positions matching TRBD1. The CDR3 runs 16 residues. Trimming removed 3 bases from V and 3 bases from J; junction bases left unmatched: 7. The germline V gene encodes CDR1 LNHDA and CDR2 SQIVND (reference sequence). This chain's CDR3 is CASSIPSGGDTGELFF. CDR3 DNA sequence: TGTGCCAGTAGTATCCCATCAGGGGGTGACACCGGGGAGCTGTTTTTT.

The chain uses TRBV30 and TRBJ1-2; 10 nucleotides match TRBD1. CDR1 and CDR2 from the germline V gene are GTSNPN and SVGIG (reference sequence). The CDR3 spans 14 residues. J was trimmed by 8 bases and V by 5 bases; bases with no gene match: 11. The CDR3 protein is CAWDRTGGLRGYTF. CDR3 bases: TGTGCCTGGGATCGGACAGGGGGGTTGCGGGGCTACACCTTC.

This clone was observed a few times. The chain carries TRBV5-1 and TRBJ1-2, with D possibly matching TRBD1 (5 bases). Trimming cost V 1 base and J 4 bases, with 20 bases left between them. Per the germline V gene, CDR1 is SGHRS and CDR2 is YFSETQ. CDR3 size: 17 residues. CDR3 sequence: CASSLRASGQGSYGYTF. The DNA for the CDR3 is TGCGCCAGCAGCTTGAGGGCCTCCGGTCAGGGATCCTATGGCTACACCTTC.

The genes are TRBV13 and TRBJ2-7, with TRBD2 matching 8 bases. CDR1 and CDR2 (germline): PRHDT, FYEKMQ (reference sequence). The V gene end was trimmed by 3 bases and the J gene end by 4 bases; junction bases not matched to a gene: 11. CDR3 size: 16 residues. CDR3: CASSFTRGGALYEQYF. The CDR3 region has the DNA TGTGCCAGCAGCTTCACCCGGGGGGGCGCTTTGTACGAGCAGTACTTC.

The chain carries TRBV5-4 and TRBJ2-2, with TRBD2 identical over 8 bases. The CDR3 sequence is 14 residues long. The V gene's germline CDR1 is SGHNT and CDR2 YYREEE (reference sequence). J gave up 3 bases and V 3 bases, and 1 base lay outside the gene matches. In nucleotides, the CDR3 is TGTGCCAGCAGCTCGGGACTAGACACCGGGGAGCTGTTTTTT. This codes for CASSSGLDTGELFF. Combining the CDR3 with reference TRBV5-4 and TRBJ2-2 gives the whole variable domain ETGVTQSPTHLIKTRGQQVTLRCSSQSGHNTVSWYQQALGQGPQFIFQYYREEENGRGNFPPRFSGLQFPNYSSELNVNALELDDSALYLCASSSGLDTGELFFGEGSRLTVL.

Only a few counts were recorded for this clone. The V and J genes are TRBV6-5 and TRBJ1-5; D is undetermined. The CDR3 length is 13 residues. Trimming removed 6 bases from V and 4 bases from J, with 10 bases in between. The V gene's germline CDR1 is MNHEY and CDR2 SVGAGI. For the CDR3, the DNA is TGTGCCAGCAGCCTAAACGGTAATCAGCCCCAGCATTTT. Residues: CASSLNGNQPQHF.

V is TRBV19 and J is TRBJ1-6, with D uncertain. Between the trimmed V and J ends, which lost 7 bases and 3 bases, there was a span of 16 bases. From germline, CDR1 is LNHDA and CDR2 SQIVND (reference sequence). CDR3 length: 16 amino acids. The CDR3 loop reads CASMRTPNLYNSPLHF. CDR3 in DNA: TGTGCCAGTATGAGAACCCCCAACCTCTATAATTCACCCCTCCACTTT. Full variable domain (missing parts from reference TRBV19 and TRBJ1-6): DGGITQSPKYLFRKEGQNVTLSCEQNLNHDAMYWYRQDPGQGLRLIYYSQIVNDFQKGDIAEGYSVSREKKESFPLTVTSAQKNPTAFYLCASMRTPNLYNSPLHFGNGTRLTVT.

The chain couples TRBV9 to TRBJ2-2, with D possibly matching TRBD2 (5 bases). This CDR3 is built from 14 residues. V gave up 1 base and J gave up 5 bases, with 9 bases separating them. Germline values: CDR1 SGDLS, CDR2 YYNGEE. CDR3 nucleotides: TGTGCCAGCAGCGTATCAAGAGGGACCGGGGAGCTGTTTTTT. It specifies CASSVSRGTGELFF.

The rearrangement joins TRBV7-2 to TRBJ1-5, with 7 bases that match TRBD1. CDR3 length equals 16 residues. The J segment lost 6 bases and the V segment lost 1 base, leaving 9 bases of the junction unmatched. CDR1 SGHTA and CDR2 FQGNSA come from the germline V gene. The CDR3 loop reads CASSLGDTGAGQPQHF. CDR3 sequence (DNA): TGTGCCAGCAGCTTAGGGGACACAGGGGCTGGTCAGCCCCAGCATTTT.

This chain connects TRBV11-2 to TRBJ2-4; D gene ambiguous. Per germline, CDR1 SGHAT and CDR2 FQNNGV. The V end lost 0 bases, the J end lost 7 bases, and 10 bases lay between the germline ends. The CDR3 is 14 residues long. In nucleotides, the CDR3 is TGTGCCAGCAGCTTAGATGGCGGCCCGAACATTCAGTACTTC. Encoded protein: CASSLDGGPNIQYF.

The chain carries TRBV4-3 and TRBJ1-5; no definite D call. V lost 3 bases and J 9 bases, leaving 12 bases between the germline ends. Germline assignment: CDR1 LGHNA and CDR2 YSLEER. The length of the CDR3 is 13 residues. The CDR3 protein is CASSQTPRGPQHF. The CDR3 bases are TGCGCCAGCAGCCAGACGCCGCGGGGGCCCCAGCATTTT.

The V gene is TRBV5-4, the J gene TRBJ2-1; 7 nucleotides line up with TRBD2. With 4 bases clipped from V and 6 bases from J, the junction kept 10 bases outside the gene matches. The germline V gene encodes CDR1 SGHNT and CDR2 YYREEE (reference sequence). The CDR3 length is 15 residues. CDR3 region: CASSPGGEVGNEQFF. CDR3 bases: TGTGCCAGCAGCCCGGGAGGAGAGGTAGGCAATGAGCAGTTCTTC.

This clone was picked up one time. This chain uses TRBV19 with TRBJ1-1; a possible D gene is TRBD1 (5 bases). There are 16 residues in the CDR3. Trimming took 5 bases from V and 0 from J, leaving 16 bases between them. The germline V gene has CDR1 LNHDA and CDR2 SQIVND (reference sequence). CDR3 sequence reads: CASSGAGPFMNTEAFF. The CDR3 DNA sequence: TGTGCCAGTAGTGGGGCAGGGCCATTTATGAACACTGAAGCTTTCTTT. Together with reference TRBV19 and TRBJ1-1, the CDR3 gives the full variable domain: DGGITQSPKYLFRKEGQNVTLSCEQNLNHDAMYWYRQDPGQGLRLIYYSQIVNDFQKGDIAEGYSVSREKKESFPLTVTSAQKNPTAFYLCASSGAGPFMNTEAFFGQGTRLTVV.

The CDR3 region is CASSLAERRGARGYTF. CDR3 sequence (DNA): TGTGCCAGCAGCTTAGCCGAACGACGAGGCGCACGTGGCTACACCTTC. The chain couples TRBV7-2 to TRBJ1-2, with D hard to call. The V end lost 0 bases, the J end lost 7 bases, and 18 bases lay between the germline ends. The germline CDR1 and CDR2 sequences are SGHTA and FQGNSA. The CDR3 sequence is 16 residues long.

This sequence joins TRBV15 and TRBJ2-7; 8 bases line up with TRBD2. V dropped 1 base and J dropped 2; count of bases not matched to a gene: 7. Germline V lookup: CDR1 LNHNV, CDR2 YYDKDF (reference sequence). The CDR3 has 16 residues. The CDR3 DNA reads TGTGCCACCAGCAGAGTAGTGGGAGCGGGGGCCTACGAGCAGTACTTC. Protein product: CATSRVVGAGAYEQYF.